One sample yielded the 5 T cell receptor beta chains listed below, sequenced in a study of blood T cell repertoires in COVID-19. Generated by immunoSEQ multiplex PCR, the TCRdb table keeps only in-frame clones and is missing some. The sample has about 280,000 clones, roughly 91% seen once; the top ten hold 2% to 2.5%. The material sequenced was PBMCs or T cells enriched from blood (not recorded which). These receptors originate from a woman aged 55-69 years in a cohort exposed to, infected with or recovered from COVID-19 (not recorded which).

The chain couples TRBV27 to TRBJ1-1, with TRBD1 identical over 7 bases. Trimming cost V 1 base and J 1 base; bases outside gene matches: 3. Germline V gives CDR1 MNHEY, CDR2 SMNVEV (reference sequence). The CDR3 is made up of 15 amino acids. The chain's CDR3 is CASSLYDRANTEAFF. The CDR3, as DNA: TGTGCCAGCAGTTTATACGACAGGGCGAACACTGAAGCTTTCTTT.

This chain uses TRBV7-6 with TRBJ1-2; 9 bases match TRBD1. Germline CDR1 is SGHVS and CDR2 is FNYEAQ. The CDR3 is 17 amino acids. V dropped 4 bases and J dropped 4; count of bases not matched to a gene: 13. The chain's CDR3 is CASSSGTGTGFSYGYTF. The CDR3 nucleotides read TGTGCCAGCAGCTCGGGAACCGGGACAGGGTTTAGCTATGGCTACACCTTC.

The V gene is TRBV24-1, the J gene TRBJ2-1, with 7 bases matching TRBD2. CDR3 length: 16 residues. In germline, CDR1 is KGHDR, CDR2 SFDVKD. Unmatched junction bases numbered 12, after V lost 7 bases and J lost 4 bases. The DNA of the CDR3 is TGTGCCACCAGGATGTTGTATAGCGGGCCTTACAATGAGCAGTTCTTC. It specifies CATRMLYSGPYNEQFF.

The chain recombines TRBV5-1 with TRBJ2-5, with 10 bases matching TRBD2. This CDR3 has 17 residues. Germline loops: CDR1 SGHRS, CDR2 YFSETQ. V dropped 7 bases and J dropped 0; count of bases not matched to a gene: 12. This CDR3 is CASQRKSGRDNQETQYF. The CDR3 DNA sequence: TGCGCCAGCCAGAGGAAGAGCGGGAGGGACAACCAAGAGACCCAGTACTTC.

The gene calls are TRBV6-4 and TRBJ1-2, with 7 nucleotides matching TRBD1. After removal of 4 bases from V and 1 base from J, the junction contained 9 bases not matched to a gene. Germline V CDR1 and CDR2: MRHNA, SNTAGT. This CDR3 comprises 16 residues. The CDR3 region is CASSALPGGHNYGYTF. The CDR3 bases are TGTGCCAGCAGTGCCCTCCCAGGGGGGCATAACTATGGCTACACCTTC.